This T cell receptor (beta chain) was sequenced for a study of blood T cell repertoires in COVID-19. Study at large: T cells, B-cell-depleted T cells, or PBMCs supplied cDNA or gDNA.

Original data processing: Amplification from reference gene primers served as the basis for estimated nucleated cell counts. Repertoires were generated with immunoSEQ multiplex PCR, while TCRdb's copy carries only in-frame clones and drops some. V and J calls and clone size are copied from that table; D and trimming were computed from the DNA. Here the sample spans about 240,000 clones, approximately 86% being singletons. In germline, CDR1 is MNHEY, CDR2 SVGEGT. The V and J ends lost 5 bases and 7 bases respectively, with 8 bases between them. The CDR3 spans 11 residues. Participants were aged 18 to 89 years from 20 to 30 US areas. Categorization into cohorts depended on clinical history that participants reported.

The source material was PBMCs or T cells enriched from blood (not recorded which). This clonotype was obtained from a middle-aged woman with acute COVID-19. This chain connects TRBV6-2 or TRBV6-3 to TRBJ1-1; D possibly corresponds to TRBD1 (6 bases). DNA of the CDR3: TGTGCCAGCAGTCGACAGGTTGAAGCTTTCTTT. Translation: CASSRQVEAFF.